The rows below give T cell receptor beta chains drawn from one sample of a study of OX40 agonist ivuxolimab in advanced cancers. The assay was immunoSEQ multiplex PCR, and TCRdb's table has in-frame clones only and misses some. The sample has some 87,000 clones; 70% to 90% are singletons. The source material was CD4+ or CD8+ T cells sorted from blood, sampled in a trial of the OX40 agonist ivuxolimab. The receptors here all came from an adult with an advanced solid tumor such as melanoma, head and neck, liver or kidney cancer. Each CDR3 is given without its conserved first and last residue. The order of the fields is CDR3 length, V gene, CDR3 protein.

12 | TRBV10-3 | AISESVENTEAF
12 | TRBV18 | ASSPIGAGDEQY
14 | TRBV27 | ASSFDRGRVAGELF
13 | TRBV6-1 | ASSPERGGLGEQY
13 | TRBV7-9 | ASSLAGTHTGELF
13 | TRBV9 | ASSLGLAGGETQY
13 | TRBV5-6 | ASSYPRGFTDTQY
11 | TRBV10-1 | ASSESGNTEAF
12 | TRBV5-1 | ASSLSVSSYEQY
13 | TRBV5-1 | ASSLDSSGANVLT
13 | TRBV5-1 | ASSPVPPTGNTIY
12 | TRBV30 | AWSTLAGGETQY
15 | TRBV19 | ASSHPGGDTSNQPQH
9 | TRBV20-1 | STLGRNEQF
14 | TRBV5-6 | ASSLSPSQGNQPQH
13 | TRBV19 | ASSITGGATDTQY
14 | TRBV7-8 | ASSSKDTTADYGYT
13 | TRBV5-4 | ASSPSFGLGETQY
15 | TRBV18 | ASSPDRGRVSGNTIY
14 | TRBV7-8 | ASRGLDSYPYTEAF
16 | TRBV7-9 | ASSSMIGDRGSDSPLH
14 | TRBV18 | ASSPPLAGGTDTQY
12 | TRBV2 | ASSEQGVSTEAF
11 | TRBV6-6 | ASSYRRVDTQY
14 | TRBV18 | ASSPRQWQGGTEAF
13 | TRBV27 | ASSYSPGGSYEQY
16 | TRBV27 | ASSLEGQGFDSNQPQH
12 | TRBV14 | ASSLIAYTGELF
11 | TRBV28 | ASSPGGSEKLF
13 | TRBV5-1 | ASSPSADSNQPQH
15 | TRBV5-1 | ASSSTRSLFEVNEQF
13 | TRBV9 | ASSVGQGAWETQY
13 | TRBV19 | ASSIVGTGSQPQH
14 | TRBV10-1 | ASSESLGLVADTQY
12 | TRBV5-4 | ASSPTSSTDTQY
11 | TRBV2 | ASRGQGGQPQH
11 | TRBV28 | ASSYERQREAF
11 | TRBV7-9 | ASTPSRNTEAF
11 | TRBV18 | ASSEGRATEAF
11 | TRBV18 | ASSPGTQETQY
14 | TRBV6-6 | ASSYSKGFGTDTQY
13 | TRBV7-7 | ASSLDNRNTGELF
13 | TRBV7-3 | ASSLSTNRNNEQF
12 | TRBV10-3 | AIRTPGFTDTQY
11 | TRBV5-6 | ASSLESRHGYT
14 | TRBV19 | ASSIGGGGLGSPLH
16 | TRBV4-3 | ASSQGTGSASLQETQY